This record looks at one T cell receptor (beta chain) sequence and its context. The antigen this receptor binds is unknown. No much larger clonotype is one base removed from it; base qualities were not supplied. In total, more than 500 healthy bone marrow donors made up the cohort. Cohort members were all nominally healthy when sampled, although unrecorded immune exposures were likely present. The donor tested CMV seropositive and was one of the 289 seropositive cohort members. Every donor gave a peripheral blood sample, and the peripheral blood mononuclear cells from that sample were used for TCR beta sequencing. Genomic DNA was extracted from the blood cell samples with the Qiagen DNeasy Blood Extraction Kit. The sample is drawn from a study of cytomegalovirus exposure and HLA in healthy donors (dated 2017 in TCRdb). Regarding the research as a whole: An earlier analysis of some 600 of the donors reported over 250 Gb of sequence data and roughly 120 million unique TCR beta sequences obtained from 150 million to 200 million T cells. Typing coverage differed by locus: A, B, C, DRB1 and DQB1 were typed in roughly 620-640 donors, DQA1 in 500 to 550, DPA1 in roughly 590, and DPB1 in 472. In a later genetic analysis, genome-wide SNP genotypes for about three fifths of the 666 donors were used, and that subset was treated as a discovery cohort. Of the 300 to 500 genotyped donors, 70% to 90% were placed in the genetic ancestry cluster associated with self-reported Caucasian donors. Class I and class II HLA loci were covered by the typing at four-digit resolution. A later analysis re-examined previously published TCR beta repertoires from more than 650 donors and added high-resolution HLA genotyping to investigate patterns of TCR occurrence. The study combined high-throughput TCR immunosequencing, statistical association of individual TCRs with disease status, and machine learning to predict cytomegalovirus infection status. An earlier analysis of 450 to 750 of the donors used high-throughput TCR beta sequencing to judge whether each TCR beta V gene segment behaved as functional or pseudogenic. Along with the approximately 700-subject first cohort, a separate validation cohort of around 110 different subjects was used. An early release that covered some 630 HLA-typed donors contained approximately 300 gigabases of sequencing data and 75 million to 100 million unique TCR sequences. The study aimed to test whether cataloging public T cell receptors could reveal signatures of past pathogen exposure. Every repertoire in the discovery cohort had been generated on one and the same sequencing platform. Using immunosequencing, the study profiled T cell repertoires from 500 to 800 subjects and related those repertoires to cytomegalovirus serostatus. Rather than using new phenotypic data, the later analysis identified candidate immune exposures from TCR beta sequences and from how often those sequences occurred across donors. On average, around 240,000 unique TCR beta nucleotide sequences were sequenced per donor among roughly 430 genotyped donors of the cohort, with roughly 18% of those sequences being non-productive. Roughly 5 DR-DQ haplotypes were handled as single units for association and clustering, since linkage in the cohort was strong. Donor age, sex, ethnicity and CMV serostatus were compiled alongside the repertoire data. Study-wide findings and limitations: In a later analysis, the rate of TCR association differed among HLA loci, with DRB1 alleles having the most associated TCRs and HLA-C alleles having the fewest. A total of 150 to 200 TCR beta chains were listed by the study as associated with cytomegalovirus. Broadly in line with IMGT annotations, most TCR beta V segments showed up in productive rearrangements about 87% or about 30% of the time in an earlier analysis of a few hundred of the donors. In a later analysis, HLA-associated TCR beta chains showed more clonal expansion and lower generation probabilities than non-associated chains that were equally common. Correlated functional status among segregating V segments might reflect linkage disequilibrium, but an unknown experimental factor could not be ruled out. Because counts were too low, roughly 16 rarely observed V segments, including chromosome 9 orphons, were left out of the earlier analysis of 500 to 750 of the donors. At a false discovery rate of 0.05, a later analysis linked fewer than 20,000 TCR beta sequences to specific HLA alleles. Cytomegalovirus status was reported to be diagnosed by the classifier with high specificity and sensitivity in both the original and validation cohorts. The 87-base-pair reads could not distinguish some IMGT-functional V segments, including TRBV6-2 and TRBV6-3, so those segments were excluded. The authors suggested that the approach could potentially be generalized to other disease states and immunological phenotypes. A further reported finding was that TCR beta sequences accurately predicted the HLA-A and HLA-B alleles for most subjects in the first cohort. A group of highly shared sequence variants was considered likely to be a technical artifact of the sequencing pipeline. In a later analysis, most CMV-associated TCR beta chains were found to appear HLA-restricted, with HLA associations seemingly driven largely by CMV exposure. Most TCR sequences were observed very rarely across donors, whereas some public TCRs were present in many individuals. In a later genetic analysis, fewer N-insertions in productive TCRs were reported among donors in an Asian-associated ancestry cluster than the approximately 710-donor mean. A later analysis reported that several top co-occurrence clusters appeared linked to parvovirus B19, influenza, CMV and Epstein-Barr virus. A few of the identified cytomegalovirus-associated TCR beta chains were confirmed in vitro to be specific for cytomegalovirus antigens. V-gene and J-gene trimming of TCR beta chains was associated with a missense DCLRE1C variant in a later genetic analysis, and the association was replicated in an independent cohort. The only immune exposure information available for the cohort was CMV serostatus. Because HLA typing was unavailable for some donors at each locus, only the typed subset was used in association tests. The cohort was sequenced for TCR beta chains only, and without alpha or paired-chain data the features that could be detected were limited. When HLA alleles, especially DR and DQ, strongly co-occurred, attributing TCR associations to individual alleles was difficult. Presence/absence analyses assumed roughly uniform sequencing depth across donors, an assumption that may not hold.

Library creation used the immunoSEQ multiplex PCR assay. The multiplex PCR relied on a mix of 60 forward primers for TCR Vbeta segments and 13 reverse primers for TCR Jbeta segments. A multiplex PCR assay on genomic DNA amplified the CDR3 region of rearranged TCR beta genes. The Illumina HiSeq System was used to sequence the amplified TCR beta libraries as 87-base-pair reads. On the study's bioinformatics: A later analysis counted about 80 million unique TCR beta chains across the 666 repertoires, and some 11 million of these chains were shared by at least two donors. Raw reads were error-corrected and collapsed into unique sequences with a nearest-neighbor algorithm that merged closely related sequences to remove PCR and sequencing errors. V, D and J gene segments were assigned by aligning CDR3 sequences to IMGT reference sequences. For a sequence to be retained, at least a six-nucleotide match to both a V gene segment and a J gene segment was required. A rearrangement counted as productive if the CDR3 had no stop codons and remained in frame with V and J, and every other rearrangement counted as non-productive. CDR3 was defined according to IMGT convention as the region running from the second conserved V-encoded cysteine to the conserved J-encoded phenylalanine. The earlier analysis of about 620 of the donors excluded sequences that lacked an unambiguous match to a single V gene segment. An earlier analysis of some 500 of the donors classified V segments as functional when productive rearrangements were above 56.7% and as segregating when the standard deviation between donors was above 5%. To diagnose cytomegalovirus status from the catalog of TCR beta chain sequences, a statistical classification framework was built. In a later analysis, TCR nucleotide sequences were compared against IMGT/GENE-DB human TR gene sequences so that V and J genes could be assigned. A later analysis assigned CDR3 sequences and most-parsimonious VDJ recombination scenarios with the TCRdist pipeline. In a later analysis, each TCR beta chain was defined by its CDR3 amino acid sequence together with its V-gene family, and reads without a unique V-gene family were excluded. To address suspected cross-contamination and a sequencing artifact, a later analysis removed over 500 highly shared, low-generation-probability nucleotide sequences. A later analysis calculated a clonal expansion index for each public chain from normalized within-repertoire ranks of inferred template counts. In a later analysis, generation probabilities were computed using a VDJ recombination model fitted to out-of-frame rearrangements, and the results were checked against IGoR. In a later analysis, hypergeometric tests were used to score TCR-TCR, TCR-HLA and TCR-CMV co-occurrence, with a repertoire-size bias correction applied to TCR pairs. False discovery rates were estimated in a later analysis by permuting HLA or CMV assignments 20 times. In a later analysis, co-occurring TCRs were grouped with DBSCAN, and TCRdist sequence similarity was added when clustering was performed within HLA-allele-positive subsets. Repertoires with fewer than 30,000 or more than 120,000 public chains, plus five repertoires with anomalous nucleotide sharing, were excluded from co-occurrence clustering. This immuneACCESS table, as held by TCRdb, lists in-frame sequences with V and J called but not all clones. Of the missing ones, under half trace to an unresolved V gene in checked studies; the others have no known cause. For V, J and clone size, that table is used; D and trimming come from the DNA. The sample has approximately 130,000 clones on record, 75% of them singletons. Roughly 3% of the sample is held by the ten biggest clonotypes.

From V the trimming removes 5 bases and from J it removes 7 bases, while the gene matches leave 9 bases of the junction unaccounted for. The germline V gene (reference sequence) sets CDR1 to LNHDA and CDR2 to SQIVND. The CDR3 contains 14 residues, cysteine and phenylalanine counted. The DNA shown is the 42-base CDR3, in frame from base 1. Sequences were obtained from PBMCs. The rearranged segments are TRBV19 and TRBJ1-2; 8 bases in the junction line up with TRBD1. The sequence was obtained from a woman aged 40 to 49 in good health and CMV-seropositive. The nucleotides are TGTGCCAGTAGTTTCCCGGACAGGGCTATTGGCTACACCTTC. It translates to CASSFPDRAIGYTF.